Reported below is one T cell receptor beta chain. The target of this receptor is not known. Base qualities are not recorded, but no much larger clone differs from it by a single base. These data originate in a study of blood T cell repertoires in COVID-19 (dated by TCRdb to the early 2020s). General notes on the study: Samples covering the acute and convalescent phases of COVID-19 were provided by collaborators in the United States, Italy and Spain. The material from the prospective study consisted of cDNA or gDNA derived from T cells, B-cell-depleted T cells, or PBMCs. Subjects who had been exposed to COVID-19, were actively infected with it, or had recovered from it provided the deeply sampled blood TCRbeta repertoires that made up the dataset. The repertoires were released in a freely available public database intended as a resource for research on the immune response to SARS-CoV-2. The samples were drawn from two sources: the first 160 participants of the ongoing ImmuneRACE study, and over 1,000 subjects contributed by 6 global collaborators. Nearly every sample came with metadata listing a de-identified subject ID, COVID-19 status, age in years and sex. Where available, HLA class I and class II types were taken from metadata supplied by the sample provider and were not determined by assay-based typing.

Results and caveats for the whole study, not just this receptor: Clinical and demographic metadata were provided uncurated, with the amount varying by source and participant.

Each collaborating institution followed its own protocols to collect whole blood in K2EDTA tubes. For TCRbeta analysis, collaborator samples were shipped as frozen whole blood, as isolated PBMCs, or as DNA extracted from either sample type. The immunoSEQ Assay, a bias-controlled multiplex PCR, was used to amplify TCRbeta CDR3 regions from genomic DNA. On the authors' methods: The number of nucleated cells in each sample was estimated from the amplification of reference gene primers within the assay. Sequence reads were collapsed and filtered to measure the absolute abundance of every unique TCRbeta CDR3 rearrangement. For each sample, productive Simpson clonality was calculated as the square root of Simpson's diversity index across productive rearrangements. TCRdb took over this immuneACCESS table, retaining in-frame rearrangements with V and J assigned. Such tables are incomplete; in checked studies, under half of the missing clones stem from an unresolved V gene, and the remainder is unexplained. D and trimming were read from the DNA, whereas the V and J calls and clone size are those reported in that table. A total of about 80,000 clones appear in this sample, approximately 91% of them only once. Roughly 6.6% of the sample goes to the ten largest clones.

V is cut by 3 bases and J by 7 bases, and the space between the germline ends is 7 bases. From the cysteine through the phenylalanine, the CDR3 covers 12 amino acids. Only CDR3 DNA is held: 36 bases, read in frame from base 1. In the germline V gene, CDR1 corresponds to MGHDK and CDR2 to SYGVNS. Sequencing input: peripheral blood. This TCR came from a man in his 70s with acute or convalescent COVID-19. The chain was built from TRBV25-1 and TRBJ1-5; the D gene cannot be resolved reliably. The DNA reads TGTGCCAGCAGTGACGGACTACAGCCCCAGCATTTT. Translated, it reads CASSDGLQPQHF. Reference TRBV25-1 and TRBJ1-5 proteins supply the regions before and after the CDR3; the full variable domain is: EADIYQTPRYLVIGTGKKITLECSQTMGHDKMYWYQQDPGMELHLIHYSYGVNSTEKGDLSSESTVSRIRTEHFPLTLESARPSHTSQYLCASSDGLQPQHFGDGTRLSIL.